Detailed here is one TCR beta chain. Its antigen is unknown. The sample is drawn from a study of cytomegalovirus exposure and HLA in healthy donors. Study-level findings and limits: Sequencing likely generated an artifact that appeared as a cluster of highly shared sequence variants.

The CDR3 runs 12 residues. Germline CDR1 is SQVTM and CDR2 is ANQGSEA. Trimming took off 7 bases at V and 6 bases at J, with 12 bases between the two ends. The PCR employed 60 Vbeta primers together with 13 Jbeta primers. Produced via immunoSEQ multiplex PCR; TCRdb's table is partial and in-frame only. Its table records roughly 78,000 clones. The chain is built from TRBV29-1 and TRBJ2-2; D remains ambiguous. This receptor was obtained from a boy between 5 and 17 years old in good health and CMV-seronegative. What was sequenced was PBMCs. The CDR3 DNA is TGCAGCGAAAACACCCGCTCCGGGGAGCTGTTTTTT. Amino acid sequence: CSENTRSGELFF.